This TCR beta chain was recorded in a study of blood T cells in healthy people across ages. Through a sample-barcoded 5' primer and a J-beta primer mix, a second PCR was run for roughly 7 to 12 cycles. TCRdb processed the 5' RACE reads anew with MiXCR; each CDR3 protein has one entry. In the table there are about 590,000 distinct CDR3 sequences, roughly 31% of which are singletons. Whole-study results and caveats: CMV infection status of these donors was not known. Age advanced and TCR beta diversity per million T cells fell, roughly linearly.

CDR3 size: 13 residues. Per germline, CDR1 LGHNA and CDR2 YSLEER. V dropped 1 base and J dropped 3 bases, with 7 bases sitting between them. This clonotype was counted many times. Its specificity is unknown. The chain combines TRBV4-3 with TRBJ2-7; D not resolved. Sequenced input: blood. The TCR comes from a woman older than 75 in good health. The CDR3, as DNA: TGCGCCAGCAGCCAAGGCTGGAACTACGAGCAGTACTTC. This gives the protein CASSQGWNYEQYF.